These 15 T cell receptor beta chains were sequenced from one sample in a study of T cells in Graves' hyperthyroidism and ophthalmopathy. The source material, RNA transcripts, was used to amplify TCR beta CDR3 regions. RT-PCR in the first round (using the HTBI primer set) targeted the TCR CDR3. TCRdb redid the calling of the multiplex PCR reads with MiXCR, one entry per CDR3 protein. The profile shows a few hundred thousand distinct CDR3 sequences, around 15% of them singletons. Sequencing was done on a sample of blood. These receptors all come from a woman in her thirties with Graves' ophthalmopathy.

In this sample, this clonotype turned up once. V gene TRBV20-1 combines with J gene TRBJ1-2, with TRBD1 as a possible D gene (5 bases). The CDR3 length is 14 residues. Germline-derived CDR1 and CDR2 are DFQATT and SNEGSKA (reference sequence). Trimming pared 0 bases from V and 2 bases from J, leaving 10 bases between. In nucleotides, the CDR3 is TGCAGTGCTAGAGATCGGGGGGTGAACTATGGCTACACCTTC. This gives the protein CSARDRGVNYGYTF.

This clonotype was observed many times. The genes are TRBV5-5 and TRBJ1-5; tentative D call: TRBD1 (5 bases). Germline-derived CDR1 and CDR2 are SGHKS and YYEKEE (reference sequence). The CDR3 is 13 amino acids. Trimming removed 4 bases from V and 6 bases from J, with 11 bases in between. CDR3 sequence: CASSTSGIQPQHF. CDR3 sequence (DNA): TGTGCCAGCAGCACGTCAGGGATTCAGCCCCAGCATTTT.

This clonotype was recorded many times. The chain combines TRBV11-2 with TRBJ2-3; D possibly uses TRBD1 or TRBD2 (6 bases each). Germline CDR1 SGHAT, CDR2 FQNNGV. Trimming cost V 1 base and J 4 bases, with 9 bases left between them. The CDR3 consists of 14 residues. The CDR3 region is CASSLGGAADTQYF. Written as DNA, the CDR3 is TGTGCCAGCAGCTTAGGGGGGGCGGCAGATACGCAGTATTTT.

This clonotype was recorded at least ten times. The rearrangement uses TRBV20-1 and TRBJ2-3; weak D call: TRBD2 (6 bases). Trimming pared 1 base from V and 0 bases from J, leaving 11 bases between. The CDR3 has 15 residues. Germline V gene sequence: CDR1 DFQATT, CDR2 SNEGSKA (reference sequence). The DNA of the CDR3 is TGCAGTGCTAGAGGGAAGCGGGTTAGCACAGATACGCAGTATTTT. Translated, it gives CSARGKRVSTDTQYF.

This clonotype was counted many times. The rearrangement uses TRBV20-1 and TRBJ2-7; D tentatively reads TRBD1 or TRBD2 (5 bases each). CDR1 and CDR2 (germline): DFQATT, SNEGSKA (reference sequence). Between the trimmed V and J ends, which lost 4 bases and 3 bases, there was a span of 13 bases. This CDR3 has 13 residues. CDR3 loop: CSATRDGDYEQYF. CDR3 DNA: TGCAGTGCTACCCGGGACGGAGACTACGAGCAGTACTTC.

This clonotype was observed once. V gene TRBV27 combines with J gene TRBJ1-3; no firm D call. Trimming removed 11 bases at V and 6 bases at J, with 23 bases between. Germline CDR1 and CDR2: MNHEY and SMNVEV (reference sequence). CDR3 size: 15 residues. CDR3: CAGHQIEGAVNTIYF. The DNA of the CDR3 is TGTGCCGGCCATCAAATCGAGGGCGCCGTAAACACCATATATTTT.

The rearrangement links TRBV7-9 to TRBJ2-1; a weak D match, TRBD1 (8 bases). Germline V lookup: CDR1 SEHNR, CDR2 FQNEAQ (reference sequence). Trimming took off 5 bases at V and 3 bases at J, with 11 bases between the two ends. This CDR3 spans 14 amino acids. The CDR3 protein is CASSTGGVYNEQFF. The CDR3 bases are TGTGCCAGCAGCACAGGGGGGGTCTACAATGAGCAGTTCTTC.

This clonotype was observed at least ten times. The CDR3 region is CASSKGAGGVYYGYTF. The CDR3 nucleotides read TGTGCCAGCAGCAAGGGGGCAGGGGGGGTCTACTATGGCTACACCTTC. The chain combines TRBV9 with TRBJ1-2; TRBD1 matches at 7 bases. Unmatched junction bases numbered 12, after V lost 4 bases and J lost 3 bases. The CDR3 contains 16 residues. Per germline, CDR1 SGDLS and CDR2 YYNGEE.

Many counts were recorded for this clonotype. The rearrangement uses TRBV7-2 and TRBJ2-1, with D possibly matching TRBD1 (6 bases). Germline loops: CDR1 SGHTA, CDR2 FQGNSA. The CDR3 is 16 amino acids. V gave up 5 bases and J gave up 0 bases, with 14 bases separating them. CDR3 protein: CASSGAGASSYNEQFF. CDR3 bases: TGTGCCAGCAGCGGGGCAGGGGCGAGCTCCTACAATGAGCAGTTCTTC.

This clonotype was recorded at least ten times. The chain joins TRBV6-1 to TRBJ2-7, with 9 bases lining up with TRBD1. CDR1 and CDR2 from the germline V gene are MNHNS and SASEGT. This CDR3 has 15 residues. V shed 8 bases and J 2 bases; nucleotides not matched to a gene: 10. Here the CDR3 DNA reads TGTGCCAGCTCCCTACTTGGGGACAGGGCCTACGAGCAGTACTTC. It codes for CASSLLGDRAYEQYF.

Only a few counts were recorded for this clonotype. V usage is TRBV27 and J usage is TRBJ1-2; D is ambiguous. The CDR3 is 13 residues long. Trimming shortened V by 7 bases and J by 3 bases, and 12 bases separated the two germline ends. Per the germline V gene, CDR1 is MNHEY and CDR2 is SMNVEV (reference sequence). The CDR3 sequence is CASTPRVDYGYTF. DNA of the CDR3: TGTGCCAGCACCCCAAGGGTGGACTATGGCTACACCTTC.

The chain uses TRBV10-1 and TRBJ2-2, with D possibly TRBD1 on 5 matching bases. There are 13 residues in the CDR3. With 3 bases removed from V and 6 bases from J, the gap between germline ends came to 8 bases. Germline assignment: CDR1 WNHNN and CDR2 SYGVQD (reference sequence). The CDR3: CASSEQDPGELFF. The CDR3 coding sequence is TGCGCCAGCAGTGAACAGGATCCCGGGGAGCTGTTTTTT.

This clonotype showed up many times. CDR3 amino acids: CASSDTKGPISSYEQYF. The CDR3 DNA follows: TGTGCCAGCAGCGATACAAAGGGACCGATAAGCTCCTACGAGCAGTACTTC. This chain joins TRBV13 and TRBJ2-7; D may be TRBD1 or TRBD2 (5 bases each). This CDR3 is 17 amino acids long. Trimming pared 5 bases from V and 0 bases from J, leaving 20 bases between. Germline V gives CDR1 PRHDT, CDR2 FYEKMQ (reference sequence).

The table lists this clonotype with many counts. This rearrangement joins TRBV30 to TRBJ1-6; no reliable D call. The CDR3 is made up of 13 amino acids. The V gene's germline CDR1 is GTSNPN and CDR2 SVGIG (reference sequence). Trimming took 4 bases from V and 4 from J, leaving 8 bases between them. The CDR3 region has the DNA TGTGCCTGGACCGGGAGTTATAATTCACCCCTCCACTTT. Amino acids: CAWTGSYNSPLHF.

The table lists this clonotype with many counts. The CDR3 nucleotides are TGTGCCAGCAGCCTCGGCCCTGGGGATGGCTACACCTTC. Residues: CASSLGPGDGYTF. This chain uses TRBV12-3 or TRBV12-4 with TRBJ1-2; no clear D gene. Trimming cost V 6 bases and J 6 bases, with 14 bases left between them. The CDR3 has 13 amino acids.